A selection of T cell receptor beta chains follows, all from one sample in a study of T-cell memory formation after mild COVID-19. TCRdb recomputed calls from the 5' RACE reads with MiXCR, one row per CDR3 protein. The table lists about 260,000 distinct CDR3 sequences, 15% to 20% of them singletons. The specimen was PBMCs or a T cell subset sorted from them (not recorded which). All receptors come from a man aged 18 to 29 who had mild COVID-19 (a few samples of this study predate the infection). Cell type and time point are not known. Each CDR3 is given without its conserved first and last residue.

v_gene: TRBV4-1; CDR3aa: ASSQWWTSGETQY
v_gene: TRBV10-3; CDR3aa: AVAGVTDTQY
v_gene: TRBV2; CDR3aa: ASSDKWDEQF
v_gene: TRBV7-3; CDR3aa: ASSLGSSGGNNEQF
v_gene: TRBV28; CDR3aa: ASSPLGGDFLMDEQF
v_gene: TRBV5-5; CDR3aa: ASSLGVRGYT
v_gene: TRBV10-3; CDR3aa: AIRGVAGGGTDTQY
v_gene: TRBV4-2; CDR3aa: ASSQAGMGATNEKLF
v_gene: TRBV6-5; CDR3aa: ASSYTSGGQEQF
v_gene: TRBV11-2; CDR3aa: ASSLRQGLAKNIQY
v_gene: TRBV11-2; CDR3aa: ASSLNPDSRYNEQF
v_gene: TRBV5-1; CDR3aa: ASSGGASGNTDTQY
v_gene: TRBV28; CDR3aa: ATGTGGSPLH
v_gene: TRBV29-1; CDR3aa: SVVGGDFNYGYT